These 20 T cell receptor beta chains originate from one sample sequenced in a study of patients and donors after allogeneic stem cell transplantation. TCRdb processed the RT-PCR reads anew with MiXCR; each CDR3 protein has one entry. This sample has 150,000 to 200,000 distinct CDR3 sequences; about 32% occur once, and the top ten carry approximately 3.5%. The sequenced material came from blood, either unsorted or a sorted T cell fraction (not recorded which). Receptors originate from a human donor who was either an allogeneic HSCT recipient or a stem cell or donor lymphocyte infusion donor (not recorded which). It is not recorded whose cells these are; they may come from a transplant donor.

The chain links TRBV10-3 to TRBJ2-7, with a possible D match to TRBD2 (6 bases). This CDR3 spans 13 amino acids. CDR1 ENHRY and CDR2 SYGVKD come from the germline V gene. Trimming stripped 6 bases from V and 5 bases from J, with 14 bases between. The DNA for the CDR3 is TGTGCCATCAGCTTTCGGGACTTAAACGAGCAGTACTTC. Its translation is CAISFRDLNEQYF.

The genes are TRBV15 and TRBJ1-4, with D perhaps TRBD1 (5 bases). V lost 1 base and J lost 3, with 12 bases in between. Germline lookup yields CDR1 LNHNV and CDR2 YYDKDF (reference sequence). This CDR3 contains 16 residues. The CDR3 is CATSRALGGSNEKLFF. CDR3 in DNA: TGTGCCACCAGCAGAGCCCTGGGGGGGTCTAATGAAAAACTGTTTTTT.

A few counts support this clonotype. The chain recombines TRBV18 with TRBJ2-5, with 9 bases matching TRBD1. The trim removed 0 bases at V and 6 bases at J, leaving 5 bases unmatched. CDR1 and CDR2 from the germline V gene are KGHSH and LQKENI. CDR3 size: 15 residues. CDR3 sequence (DNA): TGTGCCAGCTCACCACCGGGACAGGGTAGGAAGACCCAGTACTTC. This translates into CASSPPGQGRKTQYF.

The chain uses TRBV29-1 and TRBJ2-2, with 8 bases lining up with TRBD2. In germline, CDR1 is SQVTM, CDR2 ANQGSEA. V trimming: 0 bases; J trimming: 6 bases; junction bases outside the gene matches: 9. The CDR3 consists of 16 residues. The CDR3 DNA reads as TGCAGCGTTGAAGATCTACCGGGAGGGAAGGCCGGGGAGCTGTTTTTT. Translating gives CSVEDLPGGKAGELFF.

The V gene is TRBV28, the J gene TRBJ1-3; D is unclear. Trimming shortened V by 7 bases and J by 1 base, and 11 bases separated the two germline ends. Germline V gives CDR1 MDHEN, CDR2 SYDVKM. The CDR3 consists of 14 residues. For the CDR3, the DNA is TGTGCCAGCACTTCCCCGATTTCTGGAAACACCATATATTTT. Translating it yields CASTSPISGNTIYF.

This clonotype turned up a few times. This chain links TRBV10-3 with TRBJ1-5; no clear D gene. From germline, CDR1 is ENHRY and CDR2 SYGVKD. The CDR3 consists of 16 residues. V was shortened by 3 bases and J by 4 bases, with 16 bases between the two germline ends. The CDR3 nucleotides are TGTGCCATCAGTGACGCCACGACACAGCGAAATCAGCCCCAGCATTTT. Protein sequence: CAISDATTQRNQPQHF.

The chain couples TRBV20-1 to TRBJ1-2, with a tentative D call TRBD1 (6 bases). The CDR3 loop spans 13 amino acids. CDR1 is DFQATT and CDR2 is SNEGSKA in the germline V gene (reference sequence). DNA of the CDR3: TGCACCGCTGTACCGGGGGCAGGCTATGGCTACACCTTC. Translating gives CTAVPGAGYGYTF.

The gene calls are TRBV20-1 and TRBJ2-3; 9 bases are a match to TRBD2. Germline CDR1 reads DFQATT; CDR2 reads SNEGSKA (reference sequence). The CDR3 is 15 amino acids. V lost 3 bases, J lost 0 bases, and 4 bases stayed unmatched. Here the CDR3 DNA reads TGCAGTGCTAGTGCTAGCGGGACTAGCACAGATACGCAGTATTTT. The encoded protein is CSASASGTSTDTQYF.

The rearrangement links TRBV20-1 to TRBJ2-7, with TRBD1 matching 7 bases. This CDR3 comprises 14 residues. Germline assignment: CDR1 DFQATT and CDR2 SNEGSKA (reference sequence). The V segment lost 3 bases and the J segment 2 bases; nucleotides outside the gene matches: 7. CDR3 DNA: TGCAGTGCTAGGGATTTTGGACAGGCCTACGAGCAGTACTTC. Its translation: CSARDFGQAYEQYF.

The CDR3 loop reads CASSQVGTRPYGYTF. The CDR3 DNA reads as TGTGCCAGCAGCCAAGTGGGAACGAGGCCTTATGGCTACACCTTC. The chain couples TRBV3-1 to TRBJ1-2; no clear D. The V and J ends lost 1 base and 5 bases respectively, with 14 bases between them. This CDR3 contains 15 residues. Germline CDR1 LGHDT, CDR2 YNNKEL (reference sequence).

The sample holds a few counts of this clonotype. The chain uses TRBV7-2 and TRBJ2-1, with 10 positions matching TRBD2. V gave up 4 bases and J gave up 1 base; unmatched junction bases: 1. This CDR3 spans 15 amino acids. CDR1 is SGHTA and CDR2 is FQGNSA in the germline V gene. Written as DNA, the CDR3 is TGTGCCAGCAGCTCGACTAGCGGGTCCTACAATGAGCAGTTCTTC. Protein product: CASSSTSGSYNEQFF.

J is TRBJ1-2 and V is TRBV3-1, with D possibly being TRBD1 (5 bases). Germline values: CDR1 LGHDT, CDR2 YNNKEL (reference sequence). Trimming took 0 bases from V and 6 from J, leaving 11 bases between them. The CDR3 runs to 14 residues. DNA for the CDR3: TGTGCCAGCAGCCAAGAAGGCAGGGTGGATGGCTACACCTTC. It encodes CASSQEGRVDGYTF. The entire variable domain, with the rest obtained from reference TRBV3-1 and TRBJ1-2, is as follows: DTAVSQTPKYLVTQMGNDKSIKCEQNLGHDTMYWYKQDSKKFLKIMFSYNNKELIINETVPNRFSPKSPDKAHLNLHINSLELGDSAVYFCASSQEGRVDGYTFGSGTRLTVV.

This clonotype was seen a few times. The V and J genes are TRBV4-1 and TRBJ1-3; D may be TRBD1 (5 bases). Trimming removed 3 bases from V and 3 bases from J, with 9 bases in between. The CDR3 covers 14 residues. The germline V gene has CDR1 MGHRA and CDR2 YSYEKL. CDR3 sequence: CASSQGDGGNTIYF. The CDR3 region has the DNA TGCGCCAGCAGCCAGGGGGACGGTGGAAACACCATATATTTT.

The rearrangement uses TRBV11-2 and TRBJ1-5, with D perhaps matching TRBD1 (6 bases). Trimming left V 6 bases short and J 4 bases short, with 10 bases between. The CDR3 sequence is 13 residues long. CDR1 is SGHAT and CDR2 is FQNNGV in the germline V gene. CDR3 loop: CASSRDINQPQHF. The CDR3, as DNA: TGTGCCAGCAGTCGGGACATAAATCAGCCCCAGCATTTT. The full variable domain, rest sourced from reference TRBV11-2 and TRBJ1-5, is EAGVAQSPRYKIIEKRQSVAFWCNPISGHATLYWYQQILGQGPKLLIQFQNNGVVDDSQLPKDRFSAERLKGVDSTLKIQPAKLEDSAVYLCASSRDINQPQHFGDGTRLSIL.

The V and J genes are TRBV9 and TRBJ2-3, with 8 bases lining up with TRBD2. The CDR3 runs 16 residues. Trimming cost V 4 bases and J 0 bases; bases outside gene matches: 7. Germline assignment: CDR1 SGDLS and CDR2 YYNGEE. CDR3 residues: CASSPAGTRSTDTQYF. The CDR3 DNA sequence: TGTGCCAGCAGCCCAGCAGGGACTAGGAGCACAGATACGCAGTATTTT.

The chain is built from TRBV18 and TRBJ2-2, with D perhaps TRBD1 (6 bases). The CDR3 is made up of 15 amino acids. Trimming shortened V by 3 bases and J by 1 base, and 9 bases separated the two germline ends. From germline, CDR1 is KGHSH and CDR2 LQKENI. CDR3 DNA sequence: TGTGCCAGCTCACCTCGGACAGAGAACACCGGGGAGCTGTTTTTT. As protein: CASSPRTENTGELFF.

This clonotype came up many times. V gene TRBV27 combines with J gene TRBJ1-2; tentatively, D is TRBD1 (5 bases). V shed 2 bases and J shed 4 bases, with 11 bases lying between them. Per germline, CDR1 MNHEY and CDR2 SMNVEV (reference sequence). CDR3 length: 14 amino acids. CDR3 coding DNA: TGTGCCAGCAGTTTAACAGGATCTAGCTATGGCTACACCTTC. This gives the protein CASSLTGSSYGYTF.

This chain links TRBV7-9 with TRBJ2-5; D is ambiguous. Germline-derived CDR1 and CDR2 are SEHNR and FQNEAQ (reference sequence). The CDR3 consists of 14 residues. V lost 3 bases, J lost 5 bases, and 13 bases lay in between. The CDR3 loop reads CASSFPLSGETQYF. As DNA, the CDR3 is TGTGCCAGCAGCTTCCCTCTCAGTGGGGAGACCCAGTACTTC.

The chain's CDR3 is CASSEYFLGQGLSYEQYF. The CDR3 nucleotides read TGTGCCAGCAGTGAATATTTCTTAGGCCAGGGATTATCCTACGAGCAGTACTTC. This rearrangement joins TRBV25-1 to TRBJ2-7; the D gene is possibly TRBD1 (5 bases). The CDR3 has 18 residues. CDR1 MGHDK and CDR2 SYGVNS come from the germline V gene. The V gene lost 0 bases and the J gene lost 1 base, with 19 bases spanning the gap.

This clonotype was counted at least ten times. The chain joins TRBV5-1 to TRBJ1-1; weak D call: TRBD1 (6 bases). The germline gives CDR1 SGHRS, CDR2 YFSETQ. V gave up 5 bases and J gave up 3 bases, with 8 bases separating them. The CDR3 runs to 12 residues. Here the CDR3 reads CASRDSYTEAFF. The CDR3 DNA is TGCGCCAGCAGGGACAGCTACACTGAAGCTTTCTTT.